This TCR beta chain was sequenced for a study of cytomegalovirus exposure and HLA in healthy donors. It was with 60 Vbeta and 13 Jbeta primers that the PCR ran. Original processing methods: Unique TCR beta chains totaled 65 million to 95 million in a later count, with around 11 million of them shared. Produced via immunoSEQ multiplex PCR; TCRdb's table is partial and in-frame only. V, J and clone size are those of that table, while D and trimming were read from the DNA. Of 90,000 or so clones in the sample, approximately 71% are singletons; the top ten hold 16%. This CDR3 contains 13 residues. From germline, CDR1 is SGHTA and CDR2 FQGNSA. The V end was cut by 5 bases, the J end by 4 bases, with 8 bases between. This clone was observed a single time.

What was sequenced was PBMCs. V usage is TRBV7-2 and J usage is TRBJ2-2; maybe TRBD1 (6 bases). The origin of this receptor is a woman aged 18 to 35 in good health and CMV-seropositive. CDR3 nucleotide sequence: TGTGCCAGCAGCCCACAGGGCACCGGGGAGCTGTTTTTT. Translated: CASSPQGTGELFF. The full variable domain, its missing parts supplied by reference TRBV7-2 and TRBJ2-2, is GAGVSQSPSNKVTEKGKDVELRCDPISGHTALYWYRQSLGQGLEFLIYFQGNSAPDKSGLPSDRFSAERTGGSVSTLTIQRTQQEDSAVYLCASSPQGTGELFFGEGSRLTVL.